This T cell receptor beta chain was documented in a study of cytomegalovirus exposure and HLA in healthy donors. Study-level points and caveats: Among TCR sequences, most were rare, though some public TCRs appeared in many donors. Cytomegalovirus association was listed for roughly 160 TCR beta chains. Subsequent analysis revealed that first-cohort TCR clusters tended to co-occur in the roughly 120 validation repertoires.

This CDR3 spans 14 amino acids. J lost 10 bases, V lost 8 bases, and 11 bases had no gene match. The germline V gene has CDR1 MNHEY and CDR2 SMNVEV (reference sequence). The method was immunoSEQ multiplex PCR; TCRdb's version includes in-frame clones alone and lacks a portion of them. The sample consists of over 100,000 clones, roughly 90% of them appearing once. Turning to this clone: Its antigen is currently unknown.

From the roughly 120-subject validation cohort, which was separate from the roughly 610-subject first cohort, the donors were drawn. This receptor was obtained from a woman aged 18-29 years in good health and CMV-seronegative. The chain couples TRBV27 to TRBJ1-5; 10 bases line up with TRBD1. The material sequenced was PBMCs. This CDR3 is CASSGTGDSIPQHF. The CDR3 nucleotides read TGTGCCAGCTCCGGGACAGGGGATTCCATTCCCCAGCATTTT.